Listed here are 14 T cell receptor beta chains from one sample, sequenced in a study of cytomegalovirus exposure and HLA in healthy donors. 60 Vbeta and 13 Jbeta primers were used in PCR. Libraries were prepared by immunoSEQ multiplex PCR; TCRdb keeps only in-frame clonotypes and omits some of them. Among about 300,000 clones listed, roughly 90% were seen once. The material sequenced was PBMCs. These receptors were obtained from a man aged 35 to 55 in good health and CMV-seropositive.

The rearrangement joins TRBV27 to TRBJ2-5; D is unresolved. CDR3 length: 14 amino acids. Germline V gene lookup returns CDR1 MNHEY and CDR2 SMNVEV (reference sequence). V lost 3 bases and J 4 bases, leaving 12 bases between the germline ends. CDR3 sequence (DNA): TGTGCCAGCAGTTTTTCCCAGCGTGGAGAGACCCAGTACTTC. This codes for CASSFSQRGETQYF.

A word on this clone: The same CDR3 arises from other DNA sequences in this sample as well. The rearrangement links TRBV5-1 to TRBJ2-6, with a tentative D call TRBD1 (6 bases). The germline V gene has CDR1 SGHRS and CDR2 YFSETQ. The germline V and J ends were trimmed by 4 bases and 0 bases, with 8 bases remaining between them. The CDR3 has 15 amino acids. The CDR3 DNA follows: TGCGCCAGCAGCCTACAGGGCTCTGGGGCCAACGTCCTGACTTTC. Translation: CASSLQGSGANVLTF. The full variable domain, with the rest looked up from reference TRBV5-1 and TRBJ2-6, is KAGVTQTPRYLIKTRGQQVTLSCSPISGHRSVSWYQQTPGQGLQFLFEYFSETQRNKGNFPGRFSGRQFSNSRSEMNVSTLELGDSALYLCASSLQGSGANVLTFGAGSRLTVL.

The V gene is TRBV5-6, the J gene TRBJ2-7, with D maybe TRBD1 (6 bases). From germline, CDR1 is SGHDT and CDR2 YYEEEE. V dropped 3 bases and J dropped 12 bases, with 13 bases sitting between them. This CDR3 is 11 amino acids long. The CDR3 reads CASSSQGIAYF. CDR3 in DNA: TGTGCCAGCAGCTCGCAGGGGATAGCGTACTTC. Looking up the rest from reference TRBV5-6 and TRBJ2-7 gives the full variable domain: DAGVTQSPTHLIKTRGQQVTLRCSPKSGHDTVSWYQQALGQGPQFIFQYYEEEERQRGNFPDRFSGHQFPNYSSELNVNALLLGDSALYLCASSSQGIAYFGPGTRLTVT.

The chain recombines TRBV11-2 with TRBJ2-5; 10 positions match TRBD1. Germline V gives CDR1 SGHAT, CDR2 FQNNGV. Trimming at V came to 1 base and at J to 7 bases, leaving 6 bases not matched to a gene. The CDR3 sequence is 15 residues long. CDR3 region: CASSLGQGALRTQYF. CDR3 in DNA: TGTGCCAGCAGCTTAGGACAGGGGGCTTTACGGACCCAGTACTTC.

This clone showed up just a few times. The chain recombines TRBV9 with TRBJ2-3; TRBD2 aligns across 11 bases. The V segment lost 1 base and the J segment 3 bases; nucleotides outside the gene matches: 4. This CDR3 contains 16 residues. The germline CDR1 and CDR2 sequences are SGDLS and YYNGEE. CDR3 residues: CASSVSGTSGTDTQYF. The CDR3 DNA is TGTGCCAGCAGCGTATCTGGGACTAGCGGTACAGATACGCAGTATTTT.

The CDR3 sequence is CASSLLGGEQFF. CDR3 in DNA: TGTGCCAGCAGCCTACTTGGCGGTGAGCAGTTCTTC. This chain links TRBV2 with TRBJ2-1; D gene unclear. Germline V lookup: CDR1 SNHLY, CDR2 FYNNEI. The V gene lost 6 bases and the J gene lost 9 bases, with 12 bases spanning the gap. The CDR3 runs 12 residues.

The V call is TRBV27, the J call TRBJ2-7; the match to TRBD1 covers 7 bases. V shed 6 bases and J 6 bases; nucleotides not matched to a gene: 8. CDR1 is MNHEY, CDR2 SMNVEV, per germline (reference sequence). The CDR3 loop spans 13 amino acids. The CDR3 DNA sequence: TGTGCCAGCAGCCCGAGGGGGCGGCGCGAGCAGTACTTC. Amino acid sequence: CASSPRGRREQYF.

V usage is TRBV5-4 and J usage is TRBJ1-1, with D maybe TRBD1 (6 bases). Trimming removed 5 bases from V and 0 bases from J, with 11 bases in between. CDR1 SGHNT and CDR2 YYREEE come from the germline V gene (reference sequence). This CDR3 has 14 residues. The CDR3 protein is CASRLGALNTEAFF. The CDR3 DNA is TGTGCCAGCAGGCTGGGGGCCCTGAACACTGAAGCTTTCTTT.

J is TRBJ1-1 and V is TRBV29-1; 10 bases map to TRBD1. Germline V lookup: CDR1 SQVTM, CDR2 ANQGSEA. Trimming at V came to 1 base and at J to 7 bases, leaving 6 bases not matched to a gene. The CDR3 sequence is 14 residues long. The CDR3 bases are TGCAGCGTTGAAGGGAGACAGGGGGCGGATGAAGCTTTCTTT. As protein: CSVEGRQGADEAFF.

A few counts support this clone. The chain uses TRBV7-2 and TRBJ1-5; no reliable D call. Germline V gives CDR1 SGHTA, CDR2 FQGNSA. This CDR3 is built from 15 residues. The germline V and J ends were trimmed by 1 base and 2 bases, with 9 bases remaining between them. This chain's CDR3 is CASSLDAGGNQPQHF. DNA for the CDR3: TGTGCCAGCAGCTTAGACGCCGGGGGCAATCAGCCCCAGCATTTT.

J is TRBJ2-7 and V is TRBV11-2, with TRBD1 identical over 8 bases. Germline V CDR1 and CDR2: SGHAT, FQNNGV. V lost 8 bases, J lost 0 bases, and 6 bases stayed unmatched. The CDR3 is made up of 14 amino acids. The DNA of the CDR3 is TGTGCCAGCCTTCGGACAGGGAGCTCCTACGAGCAGTACTTC. Amino acid sequence: CASLRTGSSYEQYF.

The chain recombines TRBV19 with TRBJ2-5; weak D call: TRBD1 (5 bases). Trimming left V 6 bases short and J 4 bases short, with 15 bases between. The CDR3 has 14 residues. The germline CDR1 and CDR2 sequences are LNHDA and SQIVND (reference sequence). The CDR3: CASSQRQGRETQYF. The CDR3 DNA reads TGTGCCAGTAGCCAACGCCAGGGAAGAGAGACCCAGTACTTC.

The chain uses TRBV18 and TRBJ2-1, with TRBD2 matching 13 bases. The CDR3 has 14 amino acids. CDR1 and CDR2 from the germline V gene are KGHSH and LQKENI. V shed 8 bases and J 8 bases; nucleotides not matched to a gene: 6. The CDR3 here is CASAGLAGRDEQFF. The CDR3 DNA reads as TGTGCCAGCGCGGGACTAGCGGGAAGGGATGAGCAGTTCTTC.

This chain connects TRBV2 to TRBJ1-4; TRBD1 matches 8 bases. V lost 7 bases to trimming and J lost 13 bases; unmatched junction nucleotides: 14. CDR1 and CDR2 (germline): SNHLY, FYNNEI. This CDR3 comprises 14 residues. The CDR3: CASTPGGQVFGLFF. The DNA of the CDR3 is TGTGCCAGCACCCCCGGGGGACAGGTGTTTGGACTGTTTTTT.